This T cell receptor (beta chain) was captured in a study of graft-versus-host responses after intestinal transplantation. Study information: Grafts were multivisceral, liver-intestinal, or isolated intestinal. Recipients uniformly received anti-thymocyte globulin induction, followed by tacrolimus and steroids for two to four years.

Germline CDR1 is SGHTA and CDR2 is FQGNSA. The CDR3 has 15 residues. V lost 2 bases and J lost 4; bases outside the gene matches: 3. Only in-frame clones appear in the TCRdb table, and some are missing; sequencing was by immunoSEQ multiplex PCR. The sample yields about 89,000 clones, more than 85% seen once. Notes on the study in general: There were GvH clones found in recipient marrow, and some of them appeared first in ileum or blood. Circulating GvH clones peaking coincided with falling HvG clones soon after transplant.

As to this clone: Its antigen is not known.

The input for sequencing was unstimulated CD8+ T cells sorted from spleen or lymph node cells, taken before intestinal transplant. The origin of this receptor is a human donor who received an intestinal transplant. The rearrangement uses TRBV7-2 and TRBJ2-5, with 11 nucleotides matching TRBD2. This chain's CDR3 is CASSLIAGGPETQYF. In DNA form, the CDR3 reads TGTGCCAGCAGCTTAATAGCGGGGGGGCCAGAGACCCAGTACTTC.